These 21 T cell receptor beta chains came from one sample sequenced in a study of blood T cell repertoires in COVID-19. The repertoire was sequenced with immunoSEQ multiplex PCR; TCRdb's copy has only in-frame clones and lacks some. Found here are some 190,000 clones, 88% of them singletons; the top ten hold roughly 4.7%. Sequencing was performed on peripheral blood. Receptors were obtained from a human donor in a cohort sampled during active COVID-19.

The CDR3 DNA is TGTGCCAGCAGTTTAAGCCCTAGCGGGATCGTCAATGAGCAGTTCTTC. Protein: CASSLSPSGIVNEQFF. This sequence joins TRBV28 and TRBJ2-1; 9 bases line up with TRBD2. CDR1 and CDR2 from the germline V gene are MDHEN and SYDVKM. CDR3 size: 16 residues. V was clipped by 2 bases and J by 6 bases; unmatched bases: 8.

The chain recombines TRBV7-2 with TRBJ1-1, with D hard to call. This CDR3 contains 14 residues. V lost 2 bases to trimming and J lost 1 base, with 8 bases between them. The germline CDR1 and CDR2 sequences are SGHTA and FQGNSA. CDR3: CASSLLQANTEAFF. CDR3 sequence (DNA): TGTGCCAGCAGCTTACTCCAGGCGAACACTGAAGCTTTCTTT.

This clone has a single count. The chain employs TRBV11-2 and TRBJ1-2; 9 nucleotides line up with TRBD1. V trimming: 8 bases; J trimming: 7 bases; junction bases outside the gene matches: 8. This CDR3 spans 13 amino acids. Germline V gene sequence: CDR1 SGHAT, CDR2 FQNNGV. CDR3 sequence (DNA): TGTGCCAGCTCACTCGGGACAGGGAGTGGCTACACCTTC. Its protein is CASSLGTGSGYTF.

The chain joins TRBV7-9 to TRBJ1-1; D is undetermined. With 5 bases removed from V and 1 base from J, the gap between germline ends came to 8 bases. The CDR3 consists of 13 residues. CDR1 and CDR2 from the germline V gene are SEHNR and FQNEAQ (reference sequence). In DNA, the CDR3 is TGTGCCAGCAGCGACGGGTCGAACACTGAAGCTTTCTTT. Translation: CASSDGSNTEAFF.

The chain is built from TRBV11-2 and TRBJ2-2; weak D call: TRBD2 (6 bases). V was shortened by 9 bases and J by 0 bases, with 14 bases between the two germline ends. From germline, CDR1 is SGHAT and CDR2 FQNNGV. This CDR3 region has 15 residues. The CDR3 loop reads CASRWGVANTGELFF. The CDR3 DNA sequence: TGTGCCAGTAGGTGGGGGGTGGCGAACACCGGGGAGCTGTTTTTT. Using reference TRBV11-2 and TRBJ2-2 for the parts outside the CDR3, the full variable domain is EAGVAQSPRYKIIEKRQSVAFWCNPISGHATLYWYQQILGQGPKLLIQFQNNGVVDDSQLPKDRFSAERLKGVDSTLKIQPAKLEDSAVYLCASRWGVANTGELFFGEGSRLTVL.

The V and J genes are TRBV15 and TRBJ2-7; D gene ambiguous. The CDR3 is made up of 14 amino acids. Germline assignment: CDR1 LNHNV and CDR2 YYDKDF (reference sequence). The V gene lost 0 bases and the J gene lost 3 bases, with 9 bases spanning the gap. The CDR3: CATSREPSNYEQYF. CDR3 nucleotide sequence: TGTGCCACCAGCAGAGAACCGAGTAACTACGAGCAGTACTTC. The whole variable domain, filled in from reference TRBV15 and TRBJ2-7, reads DAMVIQNPRYQVTQFGKPVTLSCSQTLNHNVMYWYQQKSSQAPKLLFHYYDKDFNNEADTPDNFQSRRPNTSFCFLDIRSPGLGDTAMYLCATSREPSNYEQYFGPGTRLTVT.

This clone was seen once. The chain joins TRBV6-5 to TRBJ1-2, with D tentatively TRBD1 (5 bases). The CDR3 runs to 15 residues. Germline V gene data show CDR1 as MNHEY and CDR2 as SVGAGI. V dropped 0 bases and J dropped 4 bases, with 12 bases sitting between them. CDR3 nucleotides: TGTGCCAGCAGTTACTCAGACAGAACCGCCTATGGCTACACCTTC. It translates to CASSYSDRTAYGYTF.

Here the CDR3 reads CASSPGTVAYNEQFF. The CDR3 bases are TGTGCCAGCTCACCGGGGACAGTGGCCTACAATGAGCAGTTCTTC. V and J are TRBV18 and TRBJ2-1; 7 bases line up with TRBD1. Losses at the gene ends were 3 bases for V and 2 bases for J; bases not matched to a gene: 4. CDR3 size: 15 residues. CDR1 and CDR2 from the germline V gene are KGHSH and LQKENI.

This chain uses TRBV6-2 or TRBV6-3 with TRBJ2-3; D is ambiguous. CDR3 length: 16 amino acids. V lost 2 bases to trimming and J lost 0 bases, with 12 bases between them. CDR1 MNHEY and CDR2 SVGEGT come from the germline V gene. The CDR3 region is CASSYRRVMSTDTQYF. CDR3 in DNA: TGTGCCAGCAGTTACCGCCGGGTAATGAGCACAGATACGCAGTATTTT.

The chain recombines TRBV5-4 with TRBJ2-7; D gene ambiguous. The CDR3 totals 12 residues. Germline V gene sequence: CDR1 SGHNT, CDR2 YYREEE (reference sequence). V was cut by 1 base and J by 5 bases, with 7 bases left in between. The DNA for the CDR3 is TGTGCCAGCAGCTTGCAACAGAACGAGCAGTACTTC. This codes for CASSLQQNEQYF.

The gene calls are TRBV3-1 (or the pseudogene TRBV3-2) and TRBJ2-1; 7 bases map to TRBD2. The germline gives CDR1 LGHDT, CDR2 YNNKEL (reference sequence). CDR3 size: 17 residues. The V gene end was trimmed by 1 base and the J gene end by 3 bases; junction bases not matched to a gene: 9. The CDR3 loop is CASSQAPGRGGYNEQFF. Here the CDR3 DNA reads TGTGCCAGCAGCCAAGCGCCGGGGAGGGGTGGCTACAATGAGCAGTTCTTC.

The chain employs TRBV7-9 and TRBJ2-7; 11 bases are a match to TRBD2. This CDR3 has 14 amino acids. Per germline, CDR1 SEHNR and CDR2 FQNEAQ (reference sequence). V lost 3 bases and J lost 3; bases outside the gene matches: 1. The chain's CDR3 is CASSFGTSGYEQYF. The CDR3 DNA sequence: TGTGCCAGCAGCTTTGGGACTAGCGGCTACGAGCAGTACTTC.

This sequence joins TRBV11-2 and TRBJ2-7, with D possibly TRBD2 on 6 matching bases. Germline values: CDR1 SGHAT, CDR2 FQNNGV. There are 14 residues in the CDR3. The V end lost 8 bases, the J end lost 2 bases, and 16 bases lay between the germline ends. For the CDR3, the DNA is TGTGCCAGCGGGCGTCCGGGACTCACCTACGAGCAGTACTTC. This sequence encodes CASGRPGLTYEQYF.

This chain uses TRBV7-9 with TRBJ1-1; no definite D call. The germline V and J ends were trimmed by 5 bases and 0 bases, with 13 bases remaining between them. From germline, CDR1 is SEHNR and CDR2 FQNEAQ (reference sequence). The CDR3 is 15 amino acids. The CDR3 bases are TGTGCCAGCAGCCCGGGTTCCCGAGTGAACACTGAAGCTTTCTTT. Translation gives CASSPGSRVNTEAFF.

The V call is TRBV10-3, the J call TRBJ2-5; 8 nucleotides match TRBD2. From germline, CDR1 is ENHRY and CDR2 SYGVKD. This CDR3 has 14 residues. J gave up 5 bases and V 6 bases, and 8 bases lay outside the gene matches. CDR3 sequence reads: CAIRPGLVGETQYF. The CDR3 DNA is TGTGCCATCAGGCCGGGACTAGTGGGGGAGACCCAGTACTTC.

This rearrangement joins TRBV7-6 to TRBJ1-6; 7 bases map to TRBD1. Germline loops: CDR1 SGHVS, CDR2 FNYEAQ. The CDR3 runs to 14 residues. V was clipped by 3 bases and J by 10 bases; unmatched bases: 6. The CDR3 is CASSFGTVESPLHF. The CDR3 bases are TGTGCCAGCAGCTTCGGGACAGTTGAGTCACCCCTCCACTTT. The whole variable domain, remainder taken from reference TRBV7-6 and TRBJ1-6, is GAGVSQSPRYKVTKRGQDVALRCDPISGHVSLYWYRQALGQGPEFLTYFNYEAQQDKSGLPNDRFSAERPEGSISTLTIQRTEQRDSAMYRCASSFGTVESPLHFGNGTRLTVT.

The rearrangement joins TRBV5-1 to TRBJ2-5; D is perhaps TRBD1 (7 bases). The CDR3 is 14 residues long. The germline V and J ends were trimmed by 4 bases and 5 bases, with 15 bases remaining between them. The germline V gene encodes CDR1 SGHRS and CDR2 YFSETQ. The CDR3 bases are TGCGCCAGCAGCCCAGGGGGGAGGATGGAGACCCAGTACTTC. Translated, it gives CASSPGGRMETQYF.

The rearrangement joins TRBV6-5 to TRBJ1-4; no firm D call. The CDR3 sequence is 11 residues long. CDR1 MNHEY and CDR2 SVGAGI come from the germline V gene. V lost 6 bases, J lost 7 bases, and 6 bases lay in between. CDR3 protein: CASRSFEKLFF. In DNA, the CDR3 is TGTGCCAGCAGATCCTTTGAAAAACTGTTTTTT.

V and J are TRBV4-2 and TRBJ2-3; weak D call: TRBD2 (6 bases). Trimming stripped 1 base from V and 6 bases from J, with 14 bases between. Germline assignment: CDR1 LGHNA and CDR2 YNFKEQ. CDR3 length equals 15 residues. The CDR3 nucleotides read TGTGCCAGCAGCCAAGTAAGAGCGGGTTCTGATACGCAGTATTTT. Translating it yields CASSQVRAGSDTQYF.

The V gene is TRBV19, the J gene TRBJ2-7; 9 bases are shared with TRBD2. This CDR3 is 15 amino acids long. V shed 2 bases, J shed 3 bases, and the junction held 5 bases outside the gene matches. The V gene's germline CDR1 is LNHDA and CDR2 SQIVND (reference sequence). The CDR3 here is CASSILAGPFYEQYF. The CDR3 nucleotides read TGTGCCAGTAGTATACTAGCGGGGCCATTCTACGAGCAGTACTTC.

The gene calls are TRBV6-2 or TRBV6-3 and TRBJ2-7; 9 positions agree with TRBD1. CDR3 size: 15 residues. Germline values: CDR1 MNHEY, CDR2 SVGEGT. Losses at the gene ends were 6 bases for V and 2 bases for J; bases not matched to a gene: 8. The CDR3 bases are TGTGCCAGCAGCCAGGGACAGGGTTTGGCCTACGAGCAGTACTTC. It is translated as CASSQGQGLAYEQYF.